This T cell receptor beta chain was recorded in a study of shared clonotypes between healthy human individuals. Study-wide results and caveats: Sampling was confined to blood; repertoires within tissues likely differ.

A note on this clone: Its antigen is still unknown.

Clones were read by immunoSEQ multiplex PCR, and TCRdb kept only the in-frame ones, dropping some. The sample consists of under 2,000,000 clones, less than 95% of them appearing once. The CDR3 is 14 residues long. V was cut by 5 bases and J by 0 bases, with 8 bases left in between. CDR1 and CDR2 from the germline V gene are MDHEN and SYDVKM. In the naive CD8 group, cells lacked CD45RO and were positively selected for CCR7, so terminally differentiated effector memory CD45RA+ cells were left out. Source material: naive CD8+ T cells sorted from blood. This receptor was obtained from a man between 18 and 29 years old in good health. This sequence joins TRBV28 and TRBJ1-5; no definite D call. CDR3 coding DNA: TGTGCCAGCAGTAACAGCTTTAGCAATCAGCCCCAGCATTTT. Protein product: CASSNSFSNQPQHF.